The next 29 T cell receptor beta chains were all read from a single sample in a study of PD-1 blockade in classical Hodgkin lymphoma. Sequencing was performed with immunoSEQ multiplex PCR; in TCRdb, only in-frame clones are kept and a portion is missing. This sample carries some 35,000 clones, around 89% of them seen once, and the ten largest clones take 0.22%. Time point noted: newly diagnosed, previously untreated cHL patient sample. Magnetic negative selection was used to purify CD4+ T cells from PBMCs that had been thawed. Sequenced input: CD4+ T cells from blood. The source is a human donor with classical Hodgkin lymphoma.

This sequence joins TRBV20-1 and TRBJ1-1; D possibly corresponds to TRBD1 (5 bases). CDR1 and CDR2 from the germline V gene are DFQATT and SNEGSKA (reference sequence). The CDR3 is 10 amino acids. V dropped 2 bases and J dropped 7 bases, with 5 bases sitting between them. CDR3: CSARRGEAFF. CDR3 nucleotide sequence: TGCAGTGCTAGAAGGGGTGAAGCTTTCTTT.

This CDR3 reads CASTPRVTEYQETQYF. The DNA of the CDR3 is TGTGCCAGCACCCCGCGAGTGACGGAGTACCAAGAGACCCAGTACTTC. The chain uses TRBV5-4 and TRBJ2-5; D unclear. V was pared by 6 bases and J by 0 bases, with 18 bases between. This CDR3 has 16 residues. Germline V CDR1 and CDR2: SGHNT, YYREEE (reference sequence).

The genes are TRBV19 and TRBJ1-2; TRBD1 matches at 8 bases. The junction had 7 bases not matched to a gene; V was cut back by 9 bases and J by 4 bases. CDR1 and CDR2 from the germline V gene are LNHDA and SQIVND (reference sequence). The CDR3 length is 13 residues. The CDR3 DNA reads TGTGCCAGCCGGACAGGGTTGGGCTATGGCTACACCTTC. This encodes CASRTGLGYGYTF.

This chain uses TRBV5-1 with TRBJ2-1; 11 bases are shared with TRBD2. Unmatched junction bases numbered 6, after V lost 0 bases and J lost 7 bases. Per germline, CDR1 SGHRS and CDR2 YFSETQ. The CDR3 extends over 16 amino acids. The CDR3 DNA is TGCGCCAGCAGCTTGGTCACTAGCGGGAGTATTAATGAGCAGTTCTTC. It translates to CASSLVTSGSINEQFF.

The V gene is TRBV27, the J gene TRBJ2-7; the D gene could be TRBD1 or TRBD2 (5 bases each). Deletions cut 5 bases from V and 5 bases from J, with 7 bases between. CDR3 length: 11 residues. The V gene's germline CDR1 is MNHEY and CDR2 SMNVEV (reference sequence). CDR3 residues: CASSRGDEQYF. CDR3 in DNA: TGTGCCAGCAGTAGAGGGGACGAGCAGTACTTC.

This clone came up once. The chain employs TRBV25-1 and TRBJ2-5, with D possibly TRBD2 on 6 matching bases. The germline CDR1 and CDR2 sequences are MGHDK and SYGVNS. The length of the CDR3 is 16 residues. V shed 3 bases and J shed 5 bases, with 19 bases lying between them. CDR3 region: CASSEWEEDPPETQYF. The CDR3 DNA is TGTGCCAGCAGTGAGTGGGAGGAGGACCCTCCGGAGACCCAGTACTTC.

The chain has TRBV27 and TRBJ1-4, with 7 bases aligning to TRBD1. Germline trimming cut 1 base from V and 8 bases from J; bases unmatched to any gene: 10. CDR1 MNHEY and CDR2 SMNVEV come from the germline V gene (reference sequence). The CDR3 is 16 residues long. The CDR3: CASSLFWDSEGEKLFF. CDR3 coding DNA: TGTGCCAGCAGTTTATTTTGGGACAGTGAGGGGGAAAAACTGTTTTTT.

This chain joins TRBV6-5 and TRBJ1-1, with D perhaps matching TRBD1 (5 bases). Trimming left V 4 bases short and J 5 bases short, with 17 bases between. This CDR3 region has 15 residues. The V gene's germline CDR1 is MNHEY and CDR2 SVGAGI. The CDR3 DNA sequence: TGTGCCAGCAGTTCTAACAGGATCGGTAGAACTGAAGCTTTCTTT. Amino acids: CASSSNRIGRTEAFF.

V and J are TRBV7-2 and TRBJ2-2, with D hard to call. CDR3 size: 14 residues. With 1 base removed from V and 3 bases from J, the gap between germline ends came to 6 bases. CDR1 and CDR2 (germline): SGHTA, FQGNSA. The CDR3 bases are TGTGCCAGCAGCTTAGTTACACACACCGGGGAGCTGTTTTTT. Its translation: CASSLVTHTGELFF. The complete variable domain, with remaining parts taken from reference TRBV7-2 and TRBJ2-2, reads GAGVSQSPSNKVTEKGKDVELRCDPISGHTALYWYRQSLGQGLEFLIYFQGNSAPDKSGLPSDRFSAERTGGSVSTLTIQRTQQEDSAVYLCASSLVTHTGELFFGEGSRLTVL.

This chain connects TRBV2 to TRBJ1-2; TRBD1 matches 8 bases. CDR1 is SNHLY and CDR2 is FYNNEI in the germline V gene. The CDR3 sequence is 14 residues long. With 7 bases clipped from V and 6 bases from J, the junction kept 10 bases outside the gene matches. CDR3 loop: CASKQGEVVDGYTF. CDR3 in DNA: TGTGCCAGCAAACAGGGGGAGGTAGTGGATGGCTACACCTTC.

This sequence joins TRBV4-3 and TRBJ1-4; D gene unclear. The V gene lost 1 base and the J gene lost 5 bases, with 11 bases spanning the gap. The germline gives CDR1 LGHNA, CDR2 YSLEER. The CDR3 extends over 15 amino acids. In DNA form, the CDR3 reads TGCGCCAGCAGCCAAGGGTCATTGGTGAATGAAAAACTGTTTTTT. Translation gives CASSQGSLVNEKLFF.

Of note for this clone: Within the sample, other DNA sequences also encode this same CDR3. This chain uses TRBV6-5 with TRBJ1-2; D is unclear. The CDR3 has 13 amino acids. The V gene's germline CDR1 is MNHEY and CDR2 SVGAGI. Trimming took off 2 bases at V and 2 bases at J, with 6 bases between the two ends. Here the CDR3 reads CASSYGGNYGYTF. The CDR3 DNA reads as TGTGCCAGCAGTTACGGAGGGAACTATGGCTACACCTTC.

This sequence joins TRBV18 and TRBJ1-2; D possibly corresponds to TRBD1 (6 bases). The ends were cut back, 3 bases at V and 2 bases at J, with 13 bases in the middle. The CDR3 length is 15 residues. Germline-derived CDR1 and CDR2 are KGHSH and LQKENI. CDR3 region: CASSPYADRNYGYTF. CDR3 nucleotide sequence: TGTGCCAGCTCACCTTACGCGGACAGAAACTATGGCTACACCTTC.

The V and J genes are TRBV10-2 and TRBJ1-5; the match to TRBD1 covers 9 bases. The CDR3 extends over 16 amino acids. V shed 10 bases and J 5 bases; nucleotides not matched to a gene: 15. From germline, CDR1 is WSHSY and CDR2 SAAADI. The CDR3 DNA is TGCGCCACCATGGGATCCGGGACAGGGATAGATCAGCCCCAGCATTTT. Protein sequence: CATMGSGTGIDQPQHF.

The chain couples TRBV6-1 to TRBJ2-2; D tentatively reads TRBD1 or TRBD2 (7 bases each). Germline CDR1 is MNHNS and CDR2 is SASEGT. V was trimmed by 8 bases and J by 3 bases, leaving 13 bases between them. This CDR3 is built from 14 residues. The CDR3 region has the DNA TGTGCCAGCGGGGGGGACAGACACACCGGGGAGCTGTTTTTT. This sequence encodes CASGGDRHTGELFF.

This rearrangement joins TRBV2 to TRBJ1-1; D is undetermined. Trimming took 1 base from V and 5 from J, leaving 14 bases between them. Germline V gene data show CDR1 as SNHLY and CDR2 as FYNNEI. CDR3 length equals 15 residues. The CDR3 DNA is TGTGCCAGCAGTGAAGAATCGGTCAGTCGGACTGAAGCTTTCTTT. This sequence encodes CASSEESVSRTEAFF.

CDR3 sequence: CASSQGKSAGELFF. The CDR3 DNA follows: TGTGCCAGCAGCCAAGGAAAGTCAGCCGGGGAGCTGTTTTTT. V is TRBV14 and J is TRBJ2-2; no clear D gene. The CDR3 loop spans 14 amino acids. Trimming stripped 1 base from V and 6 bases from J, with 9 bases between. Germline CDR1 is SGHDN and CDR2 is FVKESK. The entire variable domain, with the rest obtained from reference TRBV14 and TRBJ2-2, is as follows: EAGVTQFPSHSVIEKGQTVTLRCDPISGHDNLYWYRRVMGKEIKFLLHFVKESKQDESGMPNNRFLAERTGGTYSTLKVQPAELEDSGVYFCASSQGKSAGELFFGEGSRLTVL.

This chain connects TRBV6-1 to TRBJ1-2; D unclear. The CDR3 is 10 amino acids. The germline V gene has CDR1 MNHNS and CDR2 SASEGT. V lost 7 bases to trimming and J lost 3 bases, with 3 bases between them. CDR3 nucleotides: TGTGCCAGCACGGACTATGGCTACACCTTC. Amino acid sequence: CASTDYGYTF.

The chain has TRBV18 and TRBJ2-2; 7 bases are a match to TRBD1. V lost 6 bases, J lost 0 bases, and 7 bases stayed unmatched. The CDR3 consists of 16 residues. Germline-derived CDR1 and CDR2 are KGHSH and LQKENI. CDR3 loop: CASSRNRGSNTGELFF. The CDR3 nucleotides are TGTGCCAGCTCGCGTAACAGGGGCTCGAACACCGGGGAGCTGTTTTTT.

V usage is TRBV5-6 and J usage is TRBJ2-7, with 7 nucleotides matching TRBD2. The CDR3 extends over 15 amino acids. Trimming at V came to 1 base and at J to 0 bases, leaving 4 bases not matched to a gene. Germline V gives CDR1 SGHDT, CDR2 YYEEEE. The CDR3 region is CASSLSLAVSYEQYF. CDR3 nucleotides: TGTGCCAGCAGCTTGTCCCTAGCGGTCTCCTACGAGCAGTACTTC.

The gene calls are TRBV25-1 and TRBJ1-2; 8 positions match TRBD1. This CDR3 has 15 amino acids. CDR1 is MGHDK and CDR2 is SYGVNS in the germline V gene. Germline trimming cut 1 base from V and 6 bases from J; bases unmatched to any gene: 7. CDR3 amino acids: CASSEFGDRINGYTF. The CDR3 bases are TGTGCCAGCAGTGAATTTGGGGACAGGATAAATGGCTACACCTTC.

The gene calls are TRBV2 and TRBJ2-1; 9 nucleotides line up with TRBD2. This CDR3 spans 16 amino acids. Per the germline V gene, CDR1 is SNHLY and CDR2 is FYNNEI. Unmatched junction bases numbered 5, after V lost 1 base and J lost 4 bases. CDR3 region: CASSEGGRVRYNEQFF. In DNA, the CDR3 is TGTGCCAGCAGTGAAGGCGGGAGGGTTCGTTACAATGAGCAGTTCTTC.

V and J are TRBV28 and TRBJ1-2; TRBD1 matches at 7 bases. Germline assignment: CDR1 MDHEN and CDR2 SYDVKM. The trim removed 7 bases at V and 1 base at J, leaving 6 bases unmatched. The CDR3 runs 14 residues. The CDR3 coding sequence is TGTGCCAGCAAGGGGGCGCCGAATAACTATGGCTACACCTTC. This translates into CASKGAPNNYGYTF.

This chain links TRBV28 with TRBJ2-3; possibly TRBD1 for D (5 bases). Between the trimmed V and J ends, which lost 3 bases and 0 bases, there was a span of 10 bases. The CDR3 extends over 15 amino acids. Looked up from germline, CDR1 is MDHEN and CDR2 is SYDVKM. The CDR3 DNA follows: TGTGCCAGCAGTTTCGCAGGGATGAGCACAGATACGCAGTATTTT. It encodes CASSFAGMSTDTQYF.

This clone showed up just once. The V gene is TRBV9, the J gene TRBJ1-6; TRBD1 agrees at 11 bases. The CDR3 sequence is 15 residues long. V dropped 5 bases and J dropped 7; count of bases not matched to a gene: 5. The germline V gene encodes CDR1 SGDLS and CDR2 YYNGEE. In DNA, the CDR3 is TGTGCCAGCAGATCCGGGACAGGGGGGAATTCACCCCTCCACTTT. Amino acids: CASRSGTGGNSPLHF. Filled out from reference TRBV9 and TRBJ1-6, the complete variable domain reads DSGVTQTPKHLITATGQRVTLRCSPRSGDLSVYWYQQSLDQGLQFLIQYYNGEERAKGNILERFSAQQFPDLHSELNLSSLELGDSALYFCASRSGTGGNSPLHFGNGTRLTVT.

The chain joins TRBV5-4 to TRBJ1-1; D remains unclear. V was pared by 4 bases and J by 0 bases, with 13 bases between. Germline lookup yields CDR1 SGHNT and CDR2 YYREEE (reference sequence). The CDR3 covers 15 residues. The CDR3: CASSIVETVNTEAFF. CDR3 in DNA: TGTGCCAGCAGCATAGTAGAGACGGTGAACACTGAAGCTTTCTTT.

V and J are TRBV19 and TRBJ2-2; D not certain. Germline V gene sequence: CDR1 LNHDA, CDR2 SQIVND (reference sequence). V lost 1 base to trimming and J lost 2 bases, with 14 bases between them. The CDR3 is 17 residues long. In DNA, the CDR3 is TGTGCCAGTAGTATAGGGGCAGCCCGAGCCAACACCGGGGAGCTGTTTTTT. Translated, it gives CASSIGAARANTGELFF.

The J gene is TRBJ1-4, the V gene TRBV6-5; D unresolved. This CDR3 spans 15 amino acids. V gave up 5 bases and J gave up 3 bases, with 13 bases separating them. Per the germline V gene, CDR1 is MNHEY and CDR2 is SVGAGI. CDR3: CASSPRTGSNEKLFF. Here the CDR3 DNA reads TGTGCCAGCAGTCCCCGAACGGGTTCTAATGAAAAACTGTTTTTT.

This clone was counted a few times. The chain is built from TRBV6-1 and TRBJ1-5, with TRBD1 identical over 7 bases. Germline-derived CDR1 and CDR2 are MNHNS and SASEGT. The V gene end was trimmed by 1 base and the J gene end by 3 bases; junction bases not matched to a gene: 3. This CDR3 region has 15 residues. The CDR3 bases are TGTGCCAGCAGTGAAGGCCAGGGGGACAATCAGCCCCAGCATTTT. The encoded protein is CASSEGQGDNQPQHF.